This T cell receptor (beta chain) is from a study of T cells in Graves' hyperthyroidism and ophthalmopathy. Researchers amplified the TCR beta CDR3 regions from RNA transcripts. The HTBI primer set drove a first-round RT-PCR of the TCR CDR3. Using its own MiXCR run on the multiplex PCR reads, TCRdb lists one record per CDR3 protein. The profile shows 200,000 to 250,000 distinct CDR3 sequences, about a sixth of them singletons. Fresh peripheral blood, around 11 ml of it, supplied the PBMCs. Trimming removed 0 bases from V and 2 bases from J, with 13 bases in between. Germline V CDR1 and CDR2: LGHNA, YSLEER. The CDR3 sequence is 17 residues long. Study-level results: Ophthalmopathy was told apart from stable hyperthyroidism by a 13 V-J model. Ophthalmopathy was identified by the model a median 6.5 months ahead of onset.

This clonotype was picked up many times. Its antigen is not known. The sample taken for sequencing was blood. The clonotype was recovered from a man in his forties with Graves' hyperthyroidism. This chain connects TRBV4-3 to TRBJ2-2; D remains ambiguous. CDR3 sequence: CASSQDLGSPNTGELFF. CDR3 DNA sequence: TGCGCCAGCAGCCAAGATCTGGGCAGCCCCAACACCGGGGAGCTGTTTTTT.